A single sample gave rise to the 16 T cell receptor beta chains below, sequenced in a study of shared clonotypes between healthy human individuals. Some clones are missing from TCRdb's copy, which holds only in-frame ones; the method was immunoSEQ multiplex PCR. The table has roughly 1 million clones, about 75% seen once. The specimen sequenced was memory CD4+ T cells sorted from blood. Subset: CD45RA-negative fraction. The receptors derive from a man between 18 and 35 years old in good health.

This clone has only a few counts. The rearrangement joins TRBV30 to TRBJ1-1; weak D call: TRBD1 (5 bases). Trimming cost V 4 bases and J 0 bases, with 12 bases left between them. The CDR3 loop spans 14 amino acids. Germline V gene sequence: CDR1 GTSNPN, CDR2 SVGIG (reference sequence). The CDR3 here is CAWKGRIVNTEAFF. The CDR3 DNA reads as TGTGCCTGGAAGGGGAGGATAGTGAACACTGAAGCTTTCTTT.

The V and J genes are TRBV10-2 and TRBJ1-2; no clear D gene. Trimming took off 3 bases at V and 8 bases at J, with 10 bases between the two ends. CDR3 length equals 12 residues. The germline gives CDR1 WSHSY, CDR2 SAAADI. CDR3 coding DNA: TGCGCCAGCAGTGATTTCGGGTTAGGCTACACCTTC. Translation gives CASSDFGLGYTF.

This clone turned up a few times. CDR3 region: CASSPRLVSEQYF. The DNA for the CDR3 is TGCGCCAGCAGCCCTCGACTAGTCTCCGAGCAGTACTTC. V is TRBV5-1 and J is TRBJ2-7, with D possibly matching TRBD2 (6 bases). This CDR3 spans 13 amino acids. V shed 4 bases and J shed 6 bases, with 14 bases lying between them. CDR1 and CDR2 from the germline V gene are SGHRS and YFSETQ.

Concerning this clone itself: Mismatch with germline at one junction end may stem from a read error. V usage is TRBV6-6 and J usage is TRBJ1-1, with 7 nucleotides matching TRBD1. Looked up from germline, CDR1 is MNHNY and CDR2 is SVGAGI (reference sequence). The CDR3 loop spans 13 amino acids. This CDR3 is CASSGGDSSAPHF. The CDR3 DNA reads as TGTGCCAGCAGTGGGGGGGACAGCTCTGCACCCCACTTT.

This sequence joins TRBV2 and TRBJ2-3, with D possibly being TRBD1 (5 bases). The CDR3 contains 14 residues. The V end was cut by 1 base, the J end by 1 base, with 6 bases between. Germline CDR1 is SNHLY and CDR2 is FYNNEI. DNA for the CDR3: TGTGCCAGCAGTGAAGGGGGCGGCACAGATACGCAGTATTTT. This sequence encodes CASSEGGGTDTQYF.

The V and J genes are TRBV5-1 and TRBJ2-7; TRBD2 agrees at 11 bases. The germline gives CDR1 SGHRS, CDR2 YFSETQ. Trimming took 0 bases from V and 7 from J; bases not matched to a gene: 9. This CDR3 is built from 16 residues. CDR3 coding DNA: TGCGCCAGCAGCTTGGCCGGACTAGCGGGTAGGATGGAGCAGTACTTC. It yields the protein CASSLAGLAGRMEQYF. Looking up the rest from reference TRBV5-1 and TRBJ2-7 gives the full variable domain: KAGVTQTPRYLIKTRGQQVTLSCSPISGHRSVSWYQQTPGQGLQFLFEYFSETQRNKGNFPGRFSGRQFSNSRSEMNVSTLELGDSALYLCASSLAGLAGRMEQYFGPGTRLTVT.

V gene TRBV5-6 combines with J gene TRBJ2-3, with 9 bases that match TRBD2. The CDR3 runs 16 residues. Germline loops: CDR1 SGHDT, CDR2 YYEEEE. The V gene end was trimmed by 0 bases and the J gene end by 5 bases; junction bases not matched to a gene: 7. The DNA of the CDR3 is TGTGCCAGCAGCTTGGCAGCGGGGGGCCAGGGAGATACGCAGTATTTT. Translating gives CASSLAAGGQGDTQYF.

The chain is built from TRBV6-5 and TRBJ2-5, with D possibly matching TRBD2 (7 bases). V shed 5 bases and J shed 9 bases, with 19 bases lying between them. Germline values: CDR1 MNHEY, CDR2 SVGAGI. CDR3 length: 14 amino acids. CDR3: CASSPTGGGRPQYF. The CDR3 nucleotides are TGTGCCAGCAGTCCAACTGGGGGGGGCCGGCCCCAGTACTTC.

The chain recombines TRBV7-2 with TRBJ2-5; 10 bases match TRBD2. The ends lost 2 bases at V and 4 bases at J; junction bases unmatched: 7. Germline CDR1 is SGHTA and CDR2 is FQGNSA. CDR3 length: 16 amino acids. Here the CDR3 DNA reads TGTGCCAGCAGCTTATCTCCTAGCGGGAGTGCAGAGACCCAGTACTTC. This sequence encodes CASSLSPSGSAETQYF.

This clone has a single count. The rearrangement links TRBV2 to TRBJ2-3; D is unresolved. Trimming shortened V by 6 bases and J by 4 bases, and 8 bases separated the two germline ends. The germline V gene encodes CDR1 SNHLY and CDR2 FYNNEI. This CDR3 is built from 12 residues. The CDR3 coding sequence is TGTGCCAGCAGCCCAGACGCAGATACGCAGTATTTT. This translates into CASSPDADTQYF.

This clone has ten or more counts. V is TRBV6-1 and J is TRBJ2-5; 11 bases agree with TRBD2. This CDR3 has 13 residues. CDR1 is MNHNS and CDR2 is SASEGT in the germline V gene. The CDR3 spells CVSGGATSETQYF. The DNA for the CDR3 is TGTGTTAGCGGGGGGGCCACGTCAGAGACCCAGTACTTC.

The chain links TRBV19 to TRBJ2-7; TRBD1 agrees at 10 bases. The V and J ends lost 6 bases and 5 bases, in that order; junction bases with no gene match: 10. The CDR3 runs to 15 residues. CDR1 LNHDA and CDR2 SQIVND come from the germline V gene (reference sequence). The CDR3 protein is CASSFNRDRGHEQYF. Written as DNA, the CDR3 is TGTGCCAGTAGCTTTAACCGGGACAGGGGTCACGAGCAGTACTTC.

This chain uses TRBV6-5 with TRBJ2-7; the match to TRBD1 covers 8 bases. The CDR3 has 15 residues. Germline V gene data show CDR1 as MNHEY and CDR2 as SVGAGI. J lost 0 bases, V lost 2 bases, and 3 bases had no gene match. The CDR3 DNA follows: TGTGCCAGCAGTTACCTAACAGGGGGCTCCTACGAGCAGTACTTC. Its translation: CASSYLTGGSYEQYF.

The V and J genes are TRBV28 and TRBJ2-1, with D possibly being TRBD1 (5 bases). This CDR3 has 14 amino acids. Trimming pared 4 bases from V and 7 bases from J, leaving 14 bases between. The germline CDR1 and CDR2 sequences are MDHEN and SYDVKM. For the CDR3, the DNA is TGTGCCAGCAGTTGGGGCAGGAACACAAATGAGCAGTTCTTC. It yields the protein CASSWGRNTNEQFF.

The chain couples TRBV18 to TRBJ2-2; a weak D match, TRBD1 (5 bases). In germline, CDR1 is KGHSH, CDR2 LQKENI. There are 14 residues in the CDR3. With 8 bases removed from V and 1 base from J, the gap between germline ends came to 11 bases. The CDR3 sequence: CASREQGNTGELFF. The CDR3, as DNA: TGTGCCAGCCGAGAGCAGGGGAACACCGGGGAGCTGTTTTTT.

CDR3 sequence reads: CASSSGQGIKWRGYTF. The DNA for the CDR3 is TGTGCCAGCAGCTCAGGACAGGGGATAAAGTGGCGGGGCTACACCTTC. The chain recombines TRBV7-9 with TRBJ1-2; TRBD1 matches at 9 bases. V was clipped by 4 bases and J by 8 bases; unmatched bases: 14. This CDR3 contains 16 residues. Germline loops: CDR1 SEHNR, CDR2 FQNEAQ (reference sequence).